Presented here are 2 T cell receptor beta chains from one specimen sequenced in a study of blood T cells in healthy people across ages. Then a second PCR, running roughly 7 to 11 cycles, was carried out with a sample-barcoded 5' primer and a J-beta primer mix. TCRdb called the 5' RACE reads again in MiXCR, with one record for every CDR3 protein. The sample carries 1.4 million or so distinct CDR3 sequences, less than 45% recorded once. Sequences were obtained from blood. The receptors stem from a woman between 18 and 29 years old in good health.

The sample holds a few counts of this clonotype. V and J are TRBV10-3 and TRBJ2-1, with D possibly TRBD1 on 5 matching bases. Germline V gene data show CDR1 as ENHRY and CDR2 as SYGVKD. CDR3 size: 13 residues. Trimming cost V 6 bases and J 3 bases, with 9 bases left between them. CDR3 sequence: CAIRHDSYNEQFF. The CDR3 nucleotides are TGTGCCATCAGACACGACAGCTACAATGAGCAGTTCTTC.

The chain combines TRBV12-3 or TRBV12-4 with TRBJ2-3, with D perhaps matching TRBD1 (5 bases). The CDR3 runs to 14 residues. V was pared by 6 bases and J by 4 bases, with 14 bases between. For the CDR3, the DNA is TGTGCCAGCAGAATTGGATGGGGCGCAGATACGCAGTATTTT. This gives the protein CASRIGWGADTQYF.